The rows below give T cell receptor beta chains drawn from one sample of a study of shared clonotypes between healthy human individuals. TCRdb's table, derived via immunoSEQ multiplex PCR, lists solely in-frame clones and lacks some. The sample shows roughly 1,500,000 clones, around 98% of them seen only once. What was sequenced was naive CD4+ T cells sorted from blood. These receptors were taken from a man between 25 and 39 years old in good health. Each CDR3 is given with its conserved first and last residue. D genes are given only for firm matches. Only some rows state a clone size, as once, few, many or a class for expanded clones.

len: 15; abundance: .; v_gene: TRBV11-2; d_gene: .; j_gene: TRBJ2-3; CDR3nt: TGTGCCAGCAGCTTAGATTGGCTAGAGTTTGATACGCAGTATTTT; CDR3aa: CASSLDWLEFDTQYF
len: 15; abundance: .; v_gene: TRBV7-9; d_gene: .; j_gene: TRBJ2-1; CDR3nt: TGTGCCAGCAGCTTAGGGCTAGACCCCTACAATGAGCAGTTCTTC; CDR3aa: CASSLGLDPYNEQFF
len: 15; abundance: .; v_gene: TRBV11-2; d_gene: TRBD2; j_gene: TRBJ2-2; CDR3nt: TGTGCCAGCAGCCCGGTTAGCGGGGACACCGGGGAGCTGTTTTTT; CDR3aa: CASSPVSGDTGELFF
len: 14; abundance: .; v_gene: TRBV18; d_gene: TRBD1; j_gene: TRBJ2-1; CDR3nt: TGTGCCAGCTCACCCCGGGACAGGGGACATGAGCAGTTCTTC; CDR3aa: CASSPRDRGHEQFF
len: 16; abundance: once; v_gene: TRBV10-3; d_gene: .; j_gene: TRBJ2-1; CDR3nt: TGTGCCATCAGTGCCTGGGGCTTGAGAGACCTCAATGAGCAGTTCTTC; CDR3aa: CAISAWGLRDLNEQFF
len: 14; abundance: .; v_gene: TRBV5-1; d_gene: .; j_gene: TRBJ2-5; CDR3nt: TGCGCCAGCAATATAGCGAGAGGAGGTGAGACCCAGTACTTC; CDR3aa: CASNIARGGETQYF
len: 15; abundance: .; v_gene: TRBV2; d_gene: TRBD2; j_gene: TRBJ2-1; CDR3nt: TGTGCCAGCAGATACGGGACTAGCGGGACCGATGAGCAGTTCTTC; CDR3aa: CASRYGTSGTDEQFF
len: 13; abundance: .; v_gene: TRBV11-3; d_gene: .; j_gene: TRBJ2-3; CDR3nt: TGTGCCAGCAGCCCTCCGGACGCAGATACGCAGTATTTT; CDR3aa: CASSPPDADTQYF
len: 17; abundance: .; v_gene: TRBV5-4; d_gene: TRBD2; j_gene: TRBJ2-1; CDR3nt: TGTGCCAGCAGCCGTCCCCCCGGGACTAGCGGAGCTCAGGGGCAGTTCTTC; CDR3aa: CASSRPPGTSGAQGQFF
len: 13; abundance: .; v_gene: TRBV10-3; d_gene: .; j_gene: TRBJ2-7; CDR3nt: TGTGCCACCTCGACTAGTGGGGACCACGAGCAGTACTTC; CDR3aa: CATSTSGDHEQYF
len: 15; abundance: .; v_gene: TRBV9; d_gene: TRBD1; j_gene: TRBJ1-2; CDR3nt: TGTGCCAGCAGCACCGGAGGGGGACAGAGCTATGGCTACACCTTC; CDR3aa: CASSTGGGQSYGYTF
len: 13; abundance: .; v_gene: TRBV7-9; d_gene: .; j_gene: TRBJ2-5; CDR3nt: TGTGCCAGCAGCCTAGGGGAGGTAGAGACCCAGTACTTC; CDR3aa: CASSLGEVETQYF
len: 15; abundance: .; v_gene: TRBV11-2; d_gene: TRBD2; j_gene: TRBJ2-1; CDR3nt: TGTGCCAGCAGAAGACTAGCGGGAGTTGCCAATGAGCAGTTCTTC; CDR3aa: CASRRLAGVANEQFF
len: 13; abundance: .; v_gene: TRBV2; d_gene: .; j_gene: TRBJ2-1; CDR3nt: TGTGCCAGCAGTGAAAGGGCCGACAATGAGCAGTTCTTC; CDR3aa: CASSERADNEQFF
len: 17; abundance: .; v_gene: TRBV7-6; d_gene: .; j_gene: TRBJ1-5; CDR3nt: TGTGCCAGCAGCCATATGCGGGTGTTACAGCATAATCAGCCCCAGCATTTT; CDR3aa: CASSHMRVLQHNQPQHF
len: 14; abundance: .; v_gene: TRBV4-3; d_gene: .; j_gene: TRBJ2-7; CDR3nt: TGCGCCAGCAGCCAAGGGCCCAGGTCCTACGAGCAGTACTTC; CDR3aa: CASSQGPRSYEQYF
len: 15; abundance: .; v_gene: TRBV5-8; d_gene: TRBD1; j_gene: TRBJ2-7; CDR3nt: TGTGCCAGCAGCCGCGCGGGACAGGGGATCTACGAGCAGTACTTC; CDR3aa: CASSRAGQGIYEQYF
len: 16; abundance: .; v_gene: TRBV4-3; d_gene: .; j_gene: TRBJ2-2; CDR3nt: TGCGCCAGCAGCCAAGATCCCGGCTTATACACCGGGGAGCTGTTTTTT; CDR3aa: CASSQDPGLYTGELFF
len: 16; abundance: .; v_gene: TRBV18; d_gene: .; j_gene: TRBJ2-1; CDR3nt: TGTGCCAGCTCACCACTCGGGACTGGCGCCGACAATGAGCAGTTCTTC; CDR3aa: CASSPLGTGADNEQFF
len: 13; abundance: .; v_gene: TRBV5-6; d_gene: TRBD1; j_gene: TRBJ2-7; CDR3nt: TGTGCCAGCAGCCGACAGGGGGTGAACGAGCAGTACTTC; CDR3aa: CASSRQGVNEQYF
len: 19; abundance: .; v_gene: TRBV14; d_gene: .; j_gene: TRBJ2-1; CDR3nt: TGTGCCAGCAGCCAAGCCCGGTTTTGGGGGATGAGCTCCTACAATGAGCAGTTCTTC; CDR3aa: CASSQARFWGMSSYNEQFF
len: 14; abundance: .; v_gene: TRBV5-4; d_gene: TRBD1; j_gene: TRBJ2-3; CDR3nt: TGTGCCAGCAACCTTGACAGGGCAGGGGATACGCAGTATTTT; CDR3aa: CASNLDRAGDTQYF
len: 16; abundance: .; v_gene: TRBV5-1; d_gene: TRBD1; j_gene: TRBJ2-7; CDR3nt: TGCGCCAGCAGCCAACGGGACAGGGGGCCGGCCTACGAGCAGTACTTC; CDR3aa: CASSQRDRGPAYEQYF
len: 15; abundance: .; v_gene: TRBV19; d_gene: TRBD1; j_gene: TRBJ2-3; CDR3nt: TGTGCCAGTAACCTACCGGGACAGGGAACAGATACGCAGTATTTT; CDR3aa: CASNLPGQGTDTQYF
len: 16; abundance: .; v_gene: TRBV5-1; d_gene: TRBD1; j_gene: TRBJ1-2; CDR3nt: TGCGCCAGCAGCTTGGGACCGGGACAGGGAGCCCCGGGCTACACCTTC; CDR3aa: CASSLGPGQGAPGYTF
len: 14; abundance: .; v_gene: TRBV29-1; d_gene: .; j_gene: TRBJ2-5; CDR3nt: TGCAGCCATAACAAGCCGGGACCCCGAGAGACCCAGTACTTC; CDR3aa: CSHNKPGPRETQYF
len: 16; abundance: .; v_gene: TRBV28; d_gene: .; j_gene: TRBJ1-5; CDR3nt: TGTGCCAGCAGTTTAATCATAGGGCAAATGGGGCAGCCCCAGCATTTT; CDR3aa: CASSLIIGQMGQPQHF
len: 18; abundance: .; v_gene: TRBV19; d_gene: .; j_gene: TRBJ2-2; CDR3nt: TGTGCCAGTAGTATTAGGTCAGCAAGATTTCGGAACACCGGGGAGCTGTTTTTT; CDR3aa: CASSIRSARFRNTGELFF
len: 10; abundance: .; v_gene: TRBV20-1; d_gene: TRBD2; j_gene: TRBJ2-1; CDR3nt: TGCAGTGCTGGAGATTGGGGGGGGTTCTTC; CDR3aa: CSAGDWGGFF
len: 13; abundance: once; v_gene: TRBV5-4; d_gene: TRBD1; j_gene: TRBJ2-7; CDR3nt: TGTGCCAGCGGTGGGACAGTAGGCTACGAGCAGTACTTC; CDR3aa: CASGGTVGYEQYF
len: 15; abundance: .; v_gene: TRBV19; d_gene: .; j_gene: TRBJ2-1; CDR3nt: TGTGCCAGTAGTGTTCAGGGGAGCTCCTACAATGAGCAGTTCTTC; CDR3aa: CASSVQGSSYNEQFF
len: 17; abundance: once; v_gene: TRBV7-8; d_gene: .; j_gene: TRBJ1-3; CDR3nt: TGTGCCAGCAGCCTCCTATATACCGGGACAACTGGAAACACCATATATTTT; CDR3aa: CASSLLYTGTTGNTIYF
len: 15; abundance: .; v_gene: TRBV6-1; d_gene: TRBD2; j_gene: TRBJ2-1; CDR3nt: TGTGCCAGCAGACTACTAGCGGAATCCTACAATGAGCAGTTCTTC; CDR3aa: CASRLLAESYNEQFF
len: 15; abundance: .; v_gene: TRBV2; d_gene: .; j_gene: TRBJ1-2; CDR3nt: TGTGCCAGCAGTGAAGTTCGGCAGTCTAACTATGGCTACACCTTC; CDR3aa: CASSEVRQSNYGYTF
len: 15; abundance: .; v_gene: TRBV19; d_gene: TRBD1; j_gene: TRBJ1-1; CDR3nt: TGTGCCAGTAGTACCTACAGGGGGCTGAACACTGAAGCTTTCTTT; CDR3aa: CASSTYRGLNTEAFF
len: 15; abundance: .; v_gene: TRBV5-8; d_gene: .; j_gene: TRBJ2-5; CDR3nt: TGTGCCAGCAGCTCCGGCCGGAGGGTCCAAGAGACCCAGTACTTC; CDR3aa: CASSSGRRVQETQYF
len: 14; abundance: .; v_gene: TRBV5-4; d_gene: .; j_gene: TRBJ2-1; CDR3nt: TGTGCCAGCAGCTTGGAGAGGGCAGGGAATGAGCAGTTCTTC; CDR3aa: CASSLERAGNEQFF
len: 15; abundance: .; v_gene: TRBV28; d_gene: .; j_gene: TRBJ2-7; CDR3nt: TGTGCCAGCAGTTTTTTACCGGGAAAGACCTACGAGCAGTACTTC; CDR3aa: CASSFLPGKTYEQYF
len: 14; abundance: .; v_gene: TRBV28; d_gene: .; j_gene: TRBJ1-1; CDR3nt: TGTGCCAGCAGGTCCGGGAGCTCCAACACTGAAGCTTTCTTT; CDR3aa: CASRSGSSNTEAFF
len: 15; abundance: .; v_gene: TRBV5-4; d_gene: .; j_gene: TRBJ2-7; CDR3nt: TGTGCCAGCAGCTTCCTTAGCGGAAACTCCTACGAGCAGTACTTC; CDR3aa: CASSFLSGNSYEQYF
len: 12; abundance: .; v_gene: TRBV2; d_gene: .; j_gene: TRBJ1-4; CDR3nt: TGTGCCACAGGTTTCCTTGCTGAAAAACTGTTTTTT; CDR3aa: CATGFLAEKLFF
len: 12; abundance: .; v_gene: TRBV10-3; d_gene: .; j_gene: TRBJ2-7; CDR3nt: TGTGCCATCGGTACAGGGACCTACGAGCAGTACTTC; CDR3aa: CAIGTGTYEQYF
len: 14; abundance: .; v_gene: TRBV19; d_gene: .; j_gene: TRBJ2-2; CDR3nt: TGTGCCAGTAGTATAGGTGGGGGGACCGGGGAGCTGTTTTTT; CDR3aa: CASSIGGGTGELFF
len: 14; abundance: .; v_gene: TRBV28; d_gene: .; j_gene: TRBJ1-2; CDR3nt: TGTGCCAGCGCGAAACAGGGCCCCTTCTATGGCTACACCTTC; CDR3aa: CASAKQGPFYGYTF
len: 14; abundance: .; v_gene: TRBV19; d_gene: .; j_gene: TRBJ1-5; CDR3nt: TGTGCCAGTAGTGACAGACCCGAATCTCAGCCCCAGCATTTT; CDR3aa: CASSDRPESQPQHF
len: 13; abundance: .; v_gene: TRBV25-1; d_gene: .; j_gene: TRBJ2-7; CDR3nt: TGTGCCAGCAGCGGGGACCCGCCGGGGGAGCAGTACTTC; CDR3aa: CASSGDPPGEQYF
len: 12; abundance: .; v_gene: TRBV7-6; d_gene: TRBD1; j_gene: TRBJ1-3; CDR3nt: TGTGCCAGCAGCCTCGACAGGGGGCGCCTGTATTTT; CDR3aa: CASSLDRGRLYF
len: 15; abundance: .; v_gene: TRBV7-8; d_gene: TRBD1; j_gene: TRBJ2-7; CDR3nt: TGTGCCAGCAGCTTAGGAACGACAGGGTTAGTGGAGCAGTACTTC; CDR3aa: CASSLGTTGLVEQYF
len: 16; abundance: .; v_gene: TRBV5-1; d_gene: TRBD1; j_gene: TRBJ2-3; CDR3nt: TGCGCCAGCAGCTCTCGGGACAGGGGTCCCACAGATACGCAGTATTTT; CDR3aa: CASSSRDRGPTDTQYF
len: 14; abundance: .; v_gene: TRBV2; d_gene: .; j_gene: TRBJ2-7; CDR3nt: TGTGCCAGCAGTGAGAACAGGGACACCTACGAGCAGTACTTC; CDR3aa: CASSENRDTYEQYF
len: 14; abundance: .; v_gene: TRBV29-1; d_gene: TRBD1; j_gene: TRBJ1-2; CDR3nt: TGCAGCGTTGAAGCCCCGGGACAGCTCTATGGCTACACCTTC; CDR3aa: CSVEAPGQLYGYTF
len: 14; abundance: .; v_gene: TRBV9; d_gene: .; j_gene: TRBJ1-4; CDR3nt: TGTGCCAGCAGCGTAGGCAGGGTTAATGAAAAACTGTTTTTT; CDR3aa: CASSVGRVNEKLFF